This T cell receptor beta chain emerged from a study of post-analysis software for immune sequencing data. In the case of this clonotype: Its matching antigen is unknown.

Prepared libraries of TCR beta cDNA carried unique molecular identifiers. One entry per CDR3 protein results from TCRdb running MiXCR on the PCR reads. Of a few hundred thousand distinct CDR3 sequences in the sample, approximately 31% were seen once. The study, taken as a whole, reports: Those with multiple sclerosis, the patient group, showed significantly lower normalized Chao1 diversity than controls. TRBV5-6, TRBV5-1 and TRBV20-1 belonged to a set of roughly 5 TRBV segments that were more frequent in patients than controls.

This CDR3 region has 13 residues. Germline V CDR1 and CDR2: SQVTM, ANQGSEA. Trimming took 6 bases from V and 5 from J, leaving 16 bases between them. The sequencing sample was made of blood. The rearrangement uses TRBV29-1 and TRBJ2-5; D tentatively fits TRBD1 or TRBD2 (6 bases each). This receptor was taken from a girl between 2 and 17 years old with multiple sclerosis. CDR3 sequence (DNA): TGCAGCGTCCCGGGGGCCACTAGTGAGACCCAGTACTTC. This gives the protein CSVPGATSETQYF. Filled out from reference TRBV29-1 and TRBJ2-5, the complete variable domain reads SAVISQKPSRDICQRGTSLTIQCQVDSQVTMMFWYRQQPGQSLTLIATANQGSEATYESGFVIDKFPISRPNLTFSTLTVSNMSPEDSSIYLCSVPGATSETQYFGPGTRLLVL.